The rows below give T cell receptor beta chains drawn from one sample of a study of blood T cell repertoires in COVID-19. The table came from immunoSEQ multiplex PCR; TCRdb's copy has only in-frame clones and leaves some out. The sample has around 89,000 clones, about nine tenths seen once. Sequenced material: peripheral blood. Receptors were obtained from a man aged 60 to 75 with acute or convalescent COVID-19. Each CDR3 is given with its conserved first and last residue. A D gene is named only where the DNA matches it firmly. Size values are once, few and many counts, or a class for expanded clones, and some rows have none.

TRBV5-5	NA	TRBD1	TRBJ1-1	CASSLGQGVGVNTEAFF	TGTGCCAGCAGCTTGGGACAGGGGGTCGGGGTGAACACTGAAGCTTTCTTT
TRBV24-1	NA	TRBD2	TRBJ2-1	CATSVEGWTSGSLNEQFF	TGTGCCACCAGTGTAGAAGGTTGGACTAGCGGGTCCCTGAATGAGCAGTTCTTC
TRBV2	NA	TRBD2	TRBJ2-2	CASSGSSGGFAGELFF	TGTGCCAGCAGTGGCTCTAGCGGGGGGTTCGCCGGGGAGCTGTTTTTT
TRBV3-1/TRBV3-2	NA	NA	TRBJ1-1	CASSQDNGRGLNTEAFF	TGTGCCAGCAGCCAAGATAACGGCAGGGGCCTGAACACTGAAGCTTTCTTT
TRBV13	NA	NA	TRBJ2-7	CASSYFKDSSYEQYF	TGTGCCAGCAGTTATTTCAAGGACAGTTCCTACGAGCAGTACTTC
TRBV6-5	NA	NA	TRBJ1-5	CASRPTAEGQPQHF	TGTGCCAGCAGACCTACAGCCGAGGGTCAGCCCCAGCATTTT
TRBV5-4	NA	TRBD2	TRBJ2-2	CASSLGAGGGPGELFF	TGTGCCAGCAGCTTGGGAGCGGGAGGAGGGCCCGGGGAGCTGTTTTTT
TRBV27	NA	NA	TRBJ2-3	CASSLIPPMGVDTQYF	TGTGCCAGCAGTTTGATTCCCCCGATGGGAGTGGATACGCAGTATTTT
TRBV13	NA	NA	TRBJ2-7	CASSLAGTGRDEQYF	TGTGCCAGCAGCTTAGCCGGGACTGGGCGCGACGAGCAGTACTTC
TRBV9	NA	NA	TRBJ1-3	CASSSRTRSGNTIYF	TGTGCCAGCAGCTCCCGGACACGCTCTGGAAACACCATATATTTT
TRBV6-6	NA	NA	TRBJ1-6	CASSTPGQQTLSPLHF	TGTGCCAGCAGTACTCCGGGACAACAAACGTTGTCACCCCTCCACTTT
TRBV7-3	NA	TRBD1	TRBJ1-1	CASSQGAKNTEAFF	TGTGCCAGCAGCCAGGGGGCCAAGAACACTGAAGCTTTCTTT
TRBV7-3	NA	NA	TRBJ2-2	CASSLMAGRNTGELFF	TGTGCCAGCAGCTTAATGGCGGGTAGGAACACCGGGGAGCTGTTTTTT
TRBV11-2	few	NA	TRBJ1-2	CASSLNEQVFGYTF	TGTGCCAGCAGCTTAAATGAACAGGTCTTCGGCTACACCTTC
TRBV5-1	NA	NA	TRBJ1-1	CASVDTPMNTEAFF	TGCGCCAGCGTAGACACCCCCATGAACACTGAAGCTTTCTTT
TRBV7-8	NA	NA	TRBJ2-2	CASSLARGFLTGELFF	TGTGCCAGCAGCTTAGCCCGGGGATTCCTGACCGGGGAGCTGTTTTTT
TRBV7-9	NA	NA	TRBJ1-1	CATEGNTEAFF	TGTGCCACCGAGGGTAACACTGAAGCTTTCTTT
TRBV6-5	NA	NA	TRBJ1-1	CASSRQTTNTEAFF	TGTGCCAGCAGTCGACAGACAACGAACACTGAAGCTTTCTTT
TRBV3-1/TRBV3-2	NA	NA	TRBJ2-2	CASSQETVTGELFF	TGTGCCAGCAGCCAAGAAACGGTAACCGGGGAGCTGTTTTTT
TRBV2	few	NA	TRBJ2-7	CASSTYEQYF	TGTGCCAGCAGCACCTACGAGCAGTACTTC
TRBV19	NA	TRBD2	TRBJ2-1	CASSIGVAGGLDEQFF	TGTGCCAGTAGTATAGGGGTAGCGGGAGGCCTGGATGAGCAGTTCTTC
TRBV6-4	NA	NA	TRBJ2-3	CASSDGAASDTQYF	TGTGCCAGCAGTGACGGTGCGGCATCAGATACGCAGTATTTT
TRBV5-4	NA	TRBD1	TRBJ1-2	CASSLETGGYTF	TGTGCCAGCAGCTTGGAGACAGGGGGCTACACCTTC
TRBV5-1	few	NA	TRBJ1-1	CASSLASGGRGSEAFF	TGCGCCAGCAGCTTGGCCTCTGGCGGACGGGGGTCTGAAGCTTTCTTT
TRBV12-3/TRBV12-4	NA	NA	TRBJ1-3	CASSGLSGNTIYF	TGTGCCAGCAGTGGACTCTCTGGAAACACCATATATTTT
TRBV9	NA	NA	TRBJ2-2	CASSVADTQTHVDGELFF	TGTGCCAGCAGCGTAGCGGACACCCAAACGCACGTCGACGGGGAGCTGTTTTTT
TRBV6-5	NA	TRBD1	TRBJ2-7	CASSRDSYEQYF	TGTGCCAGCAGCCGGGACAGCTACGAGCAGTACTTC
TRBV27	NA	NA	TRBJ2-1	CASSSTGTLPRAGPFF	TGTGCCAGCAGTTCGACCGGGACTCTCCCTCGTGCCGGTCCATTCTTC
TRBV9	NA	NA	TRBJ2-7	CASSVLPLAFYEQYF	TGTGCCAGCAGCGTACTTCCTCTAGCCTTCTACGAGCAGTACTTC
TRBV5-1	NA	NA	TRBJ1-1	CASSRRGPGTEAFF	TGCGCCAGCAGCCGTCGCGGACCGGGAACTGAAGCTTTCTTT
TRBV19	NA	TRBD1	TRBJ1-5	CASSISGTGLGNQPQHF	TGTGCCAGTAGTATCTCCGGGACAGGGCTCGGCAATCAGCCCCAGCATTTT
TRBV7-2	NA	NA	TRBJ2-3	CASSLAFRLGGIVTQYF	TGTGCCAGCAGCTTAGCGTTTCGGCTAGGGGGAATCGTGACGCAGTATTTT
TRBV14	NA	TRBD1	TRBJ1-1	CASSQQGANTEAFF	TGTGCCAGCAGCCAACAGGGGGCTAACACTGAAGCTTTCTTT
TRBV15	NA	NA	TRBJ2-5	CATSRDRQETQYF	TGTGCCACCAGCAGAGACAGGCAAGAGACCCAGTACTTC
TRBV12-3/TRBV12-4	NA	TRBD1	TRBJ2-4	CASRGTVKNIQYF	TGTGCCAGCAGGGGGACAGTTAAAAACATTCAGTACTTC
TRBV7-8	NA	NA	TRBJ2-7	CASSVGLYEQYF	TGTGCCAGCAGCGTAGGACTCTACGAGCAGTACTTC
TRBV5-1	NA	TRBD2	TRBJ2-1	CASSPGTSGLGEQFF	TGCGCCAGCAGCCCCGGGACTAGCGGGTTGGGTGAGCAGTTCTTC
TRBV6-5	NA	TRBD2	TRBJ2-7	CASSAPSGSVYEQYF	TGTGCCAGCAGCGCCCCTAGCGGGAGCGTGTACGAGCAGTACTTC
TRBV7-3	NA	TRBD1	TRBJ2-1	CASSLTRTGTGMNEQFF	TGTGCCAGCAGCTTAACCCGTACCGGGACAGGGATGAATGAGCAGTTCTTC
TRBV2	NA	TRBD1	TRBJ2-5	CASSEGGQGVRETQYF	TGTGCCAGCAGTGAAGGGGGACAGGGGGTTCGAGAGACCCAGTACTTC
TRBV27	NA	NA	TRBJ1-2	CASSQSREGGYTF	TGTGCCAGCAGTCAGTCCAGGGAGGGCGGCTACACCTTC
TRBV30	NA	NA	TRBJ1-6	CAWGAGLSDNSPLHF	TGTGCCTGGGGAGCGGGACTGAGTGATAATTCACCCCTCCACTTT
TRBV6-2/TRBV6-3	once	TRBD1	TRBJ1-1	CASSYTGVFVTEAFF	TGTGCCAGCAGTTATACAGGGGTGTTTGTCACTGAAGCTTTCTTT